The rows below give T cell receptor beta chains drawn from one sample of a study of control samples from healthy donors and cancer patients. This table comes from immunoSEQ multiplex PCR, and its TCRdb copy is limited to in-frame clones, with some not included. The sample includes 150,000 to 200,000 clones, about 92% of them seen just once. The sequencing sample was made of blood. These receptors all come from a man between 25 and 39 years old in good health. The CDR3 runs from the conserved cysteine through the conserved F or W. The D gene is left open where the match is weak. Clone size appears in some rows only: once, few, many, or a class for an expanded clone.

v_gene,d_gene,abundance,j_gene,CDR3aa,CDR3nt
TRBV5-1,TRBD1,.,TRBJ2-3,CASSLSDRSTDTQYF,TGCGCCAGCAGCTTATCGGACAGGAGCACAGATACGCAGTATTTT
TRBV4-1,.,.,TRBJ1-1,CASRLGTLVNTEAFF,TGCGCCAGCAGGTTAGGGACCCTAGTGAACACTGAAGCTTTCTTT
TRBV19,TRBD2,.,TRBJ2-3,CASTRGGRSSTDTQYF,TGTGCCAGTACTAGGGGCGGGAGGTCTTCCACAGATACGCAGTATTTT
TRBV24-1,TRBD1,.,TRBJ2-5,CATSDSDRGLETQYF,TGTGCCACCAGTGACTCGGACAGGGGGCTTGAGACCCAGTACTTC
TRBV6-5,TRBD1,.,TRBJ2-7,CASRPPGTASYEQYF,TGTGCCAGCAGACCCCCGGGGACAGCCTCCTACGAGCAGTACTTC
TRBV2,TRBD1,.,TRBJ1-2,CASKAQGAGGYTF,TGTGCCAGCAAGGCACAGGGGGCGGGTGGCTACACCTTC
TRBV19,.,once,TRBJ1-5,CASSIGIQPQHF,TGTGCCAGTAGTATAGGGATTCAGCCCCAGCATTTT
TRBV9,TRBD1,.,TRBJ1-1,CASSVDEKRTGGGVNTEAFF,TGTGCCAGCAGCGTAGATGAAAAAAGGACAGGGGGCGGTGTGAACACTGAAGCTTTCTTT
TRBV7-6,TRBD2,.,TRBJ2-7,CASSPIAGGYEQYF,TGTGCCAGCAGCCCGATAGCGGGGGGATACGAGCAGTACTTC
TRBV3-1/TRBV3-2,TRBD2,.,TRBJ2-5,CASSRRGLAGGRGETQYF,TGTGCCAGCAGCCGCCGTGGACTAGCGGGGGGCAGGGGAGAGACCCAGTACTTC
TRBV30,.,.,TRBJ2-7,CAWTDSYEQYF,TGTGCCTGGACGGATTCCTACGAGCAGTACTTC
TRBV27,.,.,TRBJ1-5,CASMRWEGRQPQHF,TGTGCCAGCATGAGGTGGGAGGGTAGGCAGCCCCAGCATTTT
TRBV2,.,.,TRBJ1-1,CASSKTGIPPLSEAFF,TGTGCCAGCAGTAAAACAGGGATCCCCCCTTTGTCTGAAGCTTTCTTT
TRBV30,TRBD2,.,TRBJ2-7,CAWSQFGGGALYEQYF,TGTGCCTGGAGTCAGTTTGGCGGGGGGGCCCTCTACGAGCAGTACTTC
TRBV28,.,few,TRBJ2-7,CATTSSYEQYF,TGTGCCACCACGAGTTCCTACGAGCAGTACTTC
TRBV19,.,.,TRBJ1-2,CATQGYGYTF,TGTGCCACTCAGGGGTATGGCTACACCTTC
TRBV30,.,.,TRBJ1-3,CAWSGTGNTIYF,TGTGCCTGGAGTGGTACAGGAAACACCATATATTTT
TRBV6-2/TRBV6-3,TRBD1,.,TRBJ1-1,CASSRGQGSEAFF,TGTGCCAGCAGTCGCGGACAGGGGAGTGAAGCTTTCTTT
TRBV19,TRBD2,few,TRBJ2-7,CASSIGSGRLEQYF,TGTGCCAGTAGTATAGGGTCCGGGAGGCTCGAGCAGTACTTC
TRBV29-1,.,.,TRBJ1-2,CSADHGTNYGYTF,TGCAGCGCCGACCACGGCACTAACTATGGCTACACCTTC
TRBV25-1,.,.,TRBJ1-2,CASSEWAGPDYGYTF,TGTGCCAGCAGTGAATGGGCAGGACCTGACTATGGCTACACCTTC
TRBV6-2/TRBV6-3,TRBD2,.,TRBJ2-5,CASSYGGVQETQYF,TGTGCCAGCAGTTATGGGGGGGTGCAAGAGACCCAGTACTTC
TRBV12-3/TRBV12-4,.,.,TRBJ1-5,CASRWEGQPQHF,TGTGCCAGCAGATGGGAGGGTCAGCCCCAGCATTTT